This entry lists 32 T cell receptor beta chains sequenced from one sample in a study of neurological immune-mediated disorders (dated by TCRdb to between 2018 and 2021). Receptor libraries were prepared by 5' RACE. TCRdb records Illumina HiSeq 2500 as the sequencer. TCRdb itself trimmed the public reads at Q25 with fastp, ran MiXCR and retained productive beta chains. Each entry is one CDR3 protein sequence, shown with its most common DNA and genes. A total of more than 95,000 distinct CDR3 sequences appear in this sample, roughly 10% of them only once. The biggest ten clones account for approximately 3.3% of the sample. Taken with the paper, the label for time point translates to: longitudinal time-point 3. The sequenced sample consisted of PBMCs. The source of these receptors is a female donor with HTLV-1-associated myelopathy (HAM/TSP).

This clonotype was detected only a few times. The chain has TRBV6-2 or TRBV6-3 and TRBJ2-7; D is uncertain. The CDR3 contains 14 residues. The V gene's germline CDR1 is MNHEY and CDR2 SVGEGT. V shed 5 bases and J shed 8 bases, with 19 bases lying between them. The CDR3 DNA reads as TGTGCCAGCAGTCCGCCGGGCAGACTCGTCCAGCAGTACTTC. This sequence encodes CASSPPGRLVQQYF.

This clonotype was recorded at least ten times. V gene TRBV25-1 combines with J gene TRBJ2-1; TRBD1 or TRBD2 may be the D gene (6 bases each). The V and J ends lost 5 bases and 2 bases respectively, with 13 bases between them. CDR1 is MGHDK, CDR2 SYGVNS, per germline. The CDR3 length is 15 residues. The DNA of the CDR3 is TGTGCCAGCAGTATCGACGGGGGCGCCTACAATGAGCAGTTCTTC. It yields the protein CASSIDGGAYNEQFF.

This chain connects TRBV19 to TRBJ2-5; D gene ambiguous. Trimming removed 3 bases from V and 4 bases from J, with 9 bases in between. The germline CDR1 and CDR2 sequences are LNHDA and SQIVND (reference sequence). CDR3 length equals 13 residues. CDR3 sequence: CASSMGSSETQYF. In DNA form, the CDR3 reads TGTGCCAGTAGTATGGGCAGCTCAGAGACCCAGTACTTC.

This clonotype was detected many times. The gene calls are TRBV7-9 and TRBJ2-1; 10 positions agree with TRBD1. V shed 0 bases, J shed 15 bases, and the junction held 8 bases outside the gene matches. This CDR3 has 14 amino acids. Germline V gene lookup returns CDR1 SEHNR and CDR2 FQNEAQ (reference sequence). The CDR3 sequence is CASSLAGQGGASFF. CDR3 in DNA: TGTGCCAGCAGCTTAGCAGGACAGGGGGGAGCATCGTTCTTC. Complete variable domain (other parts from reference TRBV7-9 and TRBJ2-1): DTGVSQNPRHKITKRGQNVTFRCDPISEHNRLYWYRQTLGQGPEFLTYFQNEAQLEKSRLLSDRFSAERPKGSFSTLEIQRTEQGDSAMYLCASSLAGQGGASFFGPGTRLTVL.

This clonotype was seen many times. V gene TRBV20-1 combines with J gene TRBJ2-2; D is unclear. Trimming took off 1 base at V and 4 bases at J, with 10 bases between the two ends. Germline loops: CDR1 DFQATT, CDR2 SNEGSKA (reference sequence). The CDR3 length is 14 residues. CDR3 region: CSARASELTGELFF. The CDR3 DNA follows: TGCAGTGCTAGAGCAAGTGAGCTCACCGGGGAGCTGTTTTTT.

This clonotype was recorded many times. The rearrangement joins TRBV11-3 to TRBJ2-2, with TRBD1 matching over 8 bases. Per germline, CDR1 SGHNT and CDR2 YENEEA. With 6 bases clipped from V and 8 bases from J, the junction kept 8 bases outside the gene matches. This CDR3 comprises 14 residues. CDR3 protein: CASSRDRRGGELFF. The CDR3 bases are TGTGCCAGCAGTCGGGACAGGCGGGGAGGGGAGCTGTTTTTT.

The chain joins TRBV7-2 to TRBJ2-5; 9 nucleotides match TRBD1. Germline V gives CDR1 SGHTA, CDR2 FQGNSA. V shed 0 bases and J 7 bases; nucleotides not matched to a gene: 12. The CDR3 totals 17 residues. The CDR3 reads CASSLAGTGIGLGTQYF. The CDR3, as DNA: TGTGCCAGCAGCTTAGCGGGGACAGGGATTGGGCTCGGGACCCAGTACTTC. Drawing the rest from reference TRBV7-2 and TRBJ2-5, the complete variable domain is GAGVSQSPSNKVTEKGKDVELRCDPISGHTALYWYRQSLGQGLEFLIYFQGNSAPDKSGLPSDRFSAERTGGSVSTLTIQRTQQEDSAVYLCASSLAGTGIGLGTQYFGPGTRLLVL.

This clonotype was counted at least ten times. The chain joins TRBV5-1 to TRBJ2-5, with a tentative D call TRBD1 (6 bases). Germline-derived CDR1 and CDR2 are SGHRS and YFSETQ. The V end was cut by 3 bases, the J end by 0 bases, with 9 bases between. This CDR3 has 14 residues. CDR3 sequence: CASSYQGYQETQYF. CDR3 DNA: TGCGCCAGCAGCTACCAGGGGTACCAAGAGACCCAGTACTTC.

CDR3: CASSAGTGANVLTF. The CDR3, as DNA: TGTGCCAGCAGCGCAGGGACTGGGGCCAACGTCCTGACTTTC. The V and J genes are TRBV7-7 and TRBJ2-6; maybe TRBD1 (5 bases). Germline assignment: CDR1 SSHAT and CDR2 FNYEAQ (reference sequence). Trimming took 5 bases from V and 2 from J, leaving 7 bases between them. The CDR3 has 14 amino acids.

For this clonotype: Given a much more abundant clone one base away, this may be a read error. The chain carries TRBV5-1 and TRBJ2-2; D possibly matches TRBD1 or TRBD2 (5 bases each). This CDR3 has 15 residues. In germline, CDR1 is SGHRS, CDR2 YFSETQ. DNA of the CDR3: TGCGTCAGCAGCCCGAGGGGAGAGCTCACCGGGGAGCTGTTTTTT. This sequence encodes CVSSPRGELTGELFF.

The gene calls are TRBV20-1 and TRBJ2-7, with 7 nucleotides matching TRBD2. V lost 5 bases to trimming and J lost 12 bases; unmatched junction nucleotides: 13. This CDR3 has 12 residues. CDR1 is DFQATT and CDR2 is SNEGSKA in the germline V gene (reference sequence). CDR3 coding DNA: TGCAGTGCTCCCCGAGGGGAGGGAAGCGCGTACTTC. As protein: CSAPRGEGSAYF.

This clonotype was counted many times. The gene calls are TRBV20-1 and TRBJ2-7, with TRBD1 as a possible D gene (5 bases). V was pared by 0 bases and J by 1 base, with 13 bases between. The germline gives CDR1 DFQATT, CDR2 SNEGSKA (reference sequence). This CDR3 comprises 15 residues. This chain's CDR3 is CSARDSRAFSYEQYF. The CDR3 region has the DNA TGCAGTGCTAGAGATTCCAGGGCCTTTTCCTACGAGCAGTACTTC.

This clonotype was seen many times. The V gene is TRBV2, the J gene TRBJ2-3; D uncertain. V lost 5 bases, J lost 0 bases, and 12 bases lay in between. CDR1 SNHLY and CDR2 FYNNEI come from the germline V gene. CDR3 length equals 15 residues. The DNA of the CDR3 is TGTGCCAGCAGTCTGGACGGCCTTAGCACAGATACGCAGTATTTT. It encodes CASSLDGLSTDTQYF.

This clonotype was observed at least ten times. The chain employs TRBV10-3 and TRBJ1-2; 11 bases map to TRBD1. The CDR3 runs 19 residues. The germline V gene has CDR1 ENHRY and CDR2 SYGVKD. J lost 7 bases, V lost 3 bases, and 19 bases had no gene match. CDR3 in amino acids: CAISDSPIPRGQGALGYTF. CDR3 nucleotide sequence: TGTGCCATCAGTGACAGTCCCATCCCGCGAGGACAGGGGGCTCTTGGCTACACCTTC.

This clonotype was counted many times. The chain couples TRBV12-3 or TRBV12-4 to TRBJ2-1; D is possibly TRBD2 (5 bases). V was clipped by 1 base and J by 10 bases, with 11 bases between them. This CDR3 contains 13 residues. The CDR3, as DNA: TGTGCCAGCAGTTTAGGGCCGAAGCGGGAGCAGTTCTTC. Protein: CASSLGPKREQFF.

Many counts were recorded for this clonotype. V usage is TRBV5-1 and J usage is TRBJ1-1; D not resolved. The germline CDR1 and CDR2 sequences are SGHRS and YFSETQ. With 0 bases removed from V and 0 bases from J, the gap between germline ends came to 6 bases. The CDR3 spans 14 residues. CDR3 nucleotide sequence: TGCGCCAGCAGCTTGGGGGCTTTGAACACTGAAGCTTTCTTT. Its translation: CASSLGALNTEAFF.

This clonotype occurred many times. V is TRBV5-1 and J is TRBJ2-4; D is uncertain. The CDR3 is made up of 14 amino acids. V was clipped by 0 bases and J by 2 bases, with 6 bases between them. Germline loops: CDR1 SGHRS, CDR2 YFSETQ. CDR3 in DNA: TGCGCCAGCAGCTTGGAACACCCCAAAAACATTCAGTACTTC. Its translation: CASSLEHPKNIQYF.

There are many counts of this clonotype. This chain joins TRBV4-2 and TRBJ2-5; 12 bases are shared with TRBD1. Germline CDR1 LGHNA, CDR2 YNFKEQ. The V segment lost 5 bases and the J segment 2 bases; nucleotides outside the gene matches: 12. The CDR3 runs to 18 residues. This chain's CDR3 is CASSATGTGGFNQETQYF. CDR3 DNA sequence: TGTGCCAGCAGCGCGACCGGGACAGGGGGCTTTAATCAAGAGACCCAGTACTTC.

Ten or more counts support this clonotype. The chain uses TRBV5-1 and TRBJ2-2; 9 bases are a match to TRBD1. The CDR3 runs 15 residues. Trimming cost V 5 bases and J 6 bases; bases outside gene matches: 8. Germline assignment: CDR1 SGHRS and CDR2 YFSETQ. The CDR3: CASSYLQGAAGELFF. DNA for the CDR3: TGCGCCAGCAGTTACTTACAGGGGGCGGCCGGGGAGCTGTTTTTT. Supplemented by reference TRBV5-1 and TRBJ2-2, the full variable domain reads KAGVTQTPRYLIKTRGQQVTLSCSPISGHRSVSWYQQTPGQGLQFLFEYFSETQRNKGNFPGRFSGRQFSNSRSEMNVSTLELGDSALYLCASSYLQGAAGELFFGEGSRLTVL.

The V gene is TRBV5-1, the J gene TRBJ1-1, with D unclear. Trimming took off 3 bases at V and 1 base at J, with 13 bases between the two ends. In germline, CDR1 is SGHRS, CDR2 YFSETQ. The CDR3 runs 15 residues. This CDR3 is CASSYKPGPNTEAFF. The CDR3 nucleotides read TGCGCCAGCAGCTATAAACCCGGGCCGAACACTGAAGCTTTCTTT.

In its sample, this clonotype was seen many times. The J gene is TRBJ2-2, the V gene TRBV6-9; 10 bases map to TRBD1. The ends lost 6 bases at V and 1 base at J; junction bases unmatched: 8. Germline loops: CDR1 MNHGY, CDR2 SVAAGI. This CDR3 contains 17 residues. In nucleotides, the CDR3 is TGTGCCAGCAGACCTCCGGGACAGGGGTGGAACACCGGGGAGCTGTTTTTT. This translates into CASRPPGQGWNTGELFF.

This clonotype has ten or more counts. The chain is built from TRBV9 and TRBJ1-3; 10 positions agree with TRBD1. Unmatched junction bases numbered 4, after V lost 0 bases and J lost 4 bases. The CDR3 is 16 residues long. Germline V gene data show CDR1 as SGDLS and CDR2 as YYNGEE. CDR3 protein: CASSVEGQGSGNTIYF. The CDR3 DNA follows: TGTGCCAGCAGCGTAGAGGGACAGGGGTCCGGAAACACCATATATTTT.

This clonotype has ten or more counts. This rearrangement joins TRBV10-3 to TRBJ1-5, with TRBD1 matching 8 bases. V was clipped by 8 bases and J by 5 bases; unmatched bases: 8. Germline CDR1 and CDR2: ENHRY and SYGVKD. There are 14 residues in the CDR3. The CDR3 reads CAIGRGQMDQPQHF. CDR3 nucleotide sequence: TGTGCCATCGGCAGGGGGCAAATGGATCAGCCCCAGCATTTT.

The V gene is TRBV6-1, the J gene TRBJ1-1, with D maybe TRBD1 (5 bases). Germline values: CDR1 MNHNS, CDR2 SASEGT. This CDR3 contains 13 residues. V lost 3 bases to trimming and J lost 8 bases, with 13 bases between them. As DNA, the CDR3 is TGTGCCAGCAGTGAGGGACCTAAATACGAAGCTTTCTTT. It codes for CASSEGPKYEAFF.

Regarding this clonotype: The final CDR3 position lacks the conserved phenylalanine or tryptophan, pointing to a likely read error. The CDR3 spells CASSLGDSRTDTQYV. CDR3 sequence (DNA): TGTGCCAGCAGCTTAGGGGATAGTAGAACAGATACGCAGTATGTT. This chain joins TRBV7-2 and TRBJ2-3; D is unclear. V shed 1 base and J shed 3 bases, with 11 bases lying between them. This CDR3 region has 15 residues. CDR1 and CDR2 from the germline V gene are SGHTA and FQGNSA.

This clonotype occurred many times. V usage is TRBV21-1 and J usage is TRBJ2-4; no check of the table's D call, TRBD1, against the DNA was made. TRBV21-1 is recorded as a pseudogene. The CDR3 extends over 15 amino acids. CDR3 protein: CASLRGGAAKNIQYF. CDR3 sequence (DNA): TGTGCCAGCCTTCGTGGGGGGGCGGCCAAAAACATTCAGTACTTC.

This clonotype came up many times. The chain employs TRBV7-9 and TRBJ2-2; TRBD1 is a possible D gene (5 bases). This CDR3 is built from 13 residues. Deletions cut 3 bases from V and 7 bases from J, with 9 bases between. Germline loops: CDR1 SEHNR, CDR2 FQNEAQ (reference sequence). CDR3 sequence: CASSFDSGGELFF. The CDR3 region has the DNA TGTGCCAGCAGCTTCGACAGTGGCGGGGAGCTGTTTTTT.

At least ten counts were recorded for this clonotype. This chain joins TRBV5-1 and TRBJ2-1; possible D gene TRBD2, 6 bases. The length of the CDR3 is 16 residues. Germline CDR1 reads SGHRS; CDR2 reads YFSETQ. V lost 3 bases to trimming and J lost 6 bases, with 19 bases between them. The CDR3 here is CASSSTPGVGVNEQFF. CDR3 DNA: TGCGCCAGCAGCTCGACCCCGGGGGTCGGGGTCAATGAGCAGTTCTTC.

The table lists this clonotype with many counts. This chain links TRBV20-1 with TRBJ1-3; D remains ambiguous. The CDR3 covers 16 residues. Germline loops: CDR1 DFQATT, CDR2 SNEGSKA (reference sequence). V was shortened by 1 base and J by 4 bases, with 17 bases between the two germline ends. For the CDR3, the DNA is TGCAGTGCTAGAGCCTCATATTGGGTGGACGGAAACACCATATATTTT. Translated: CSARASYWVDGNTIYF.

As regards this clonotype: The junction departs from germline at one end; a sequencing error may be responsible. The CDR3 sequence is CTSSLDSNQPQHF. The CDR3 DNA sequence: TGCACCAGCAGTCTTGACAGCAATCAGCCCCAACATTTT. V is TRBV5-1 and J is TRBJ1-5, with D tentatively TRBD1 (5 bases). Germline V gene sequence: CDR1 SGHRS, CDR2 YFSETQ. The CDR3 is 13 residues long.

This clonotype was recorded at least ten times. The V gene is TRBV20-1, the J gene TRBJ1-2, with D perhaps TRBD1 (5 bases). Germline V lookup: CDR1 DFQATT, CDR2 SNEGSKA (reference sequence). Deletions cut 0 bases from V and 6 bases from J, with 20 bases between. The CDR3 spans 16 residues. The CDR3 sequence is CSAREGQAARGDGYTF. The CDR3 coding sequence is TGCAGTGCTAGAGAGGGGCAGGCCGCTCGGGGAGATGGCTACACCTTC.

This clonotype was counted at least ten times. The chain recombines TRBV6-5 with TRBJ1-1; no reliable D call. Deletions cut 6 bases from V and 8 bases from J, with 13 bases between. Germline CDR1 is MNHEY and CDR2 is SVGAGI. The CDR3 contains 12 residues. This CDR3 is CASRGVPGEAFF. CDR3 in DNA: TGTGCCAGCAGGGGCGTCCCGGGGGAAGCTTTCTTT.